The rows below give T cell receptor beta chains drawn from one sample of a study of cytomegalovirus exposure and HLA in healthy donors. Libraries were prepared by immunoSEQ multiplex PCR; TCRdb keeps only in-frame clonotypes and omits some of them. The table has about 220,000 clones, 82% seen once; the top ten hold roughly 5%. The specimen sequenced was PBMCs. These receptors came from a woman aged 40 to 55 in good health and CMV-seropositive. CDR3s leave out the opening cysteine and the closing phenylalanine or tryptophan.

v_gene: TRBV9; j_gene: TRBJ1-1; CDR3aa: ASSVGPGSTEAF
v_gene: TRBV30; j_gene: TRBJ1-2; CDR3aa: AWSVNRVGYT
v_gene: TRBV5-1; j_gene: TRBJ2-2; CDR3aa: ASSPQTGGTGELF
v_gene: TRBV2; j_gene: TRBJ2-1; CDR3aa: ASSGTFRLAGAYNEQF
v_gene: TRBV9; j_gene: TRBJ2-7; CDR3aa: ASSVGGTDTYEQY
v_gene: TRBV9; j_gene: -; CDR3aa: ASSVGTLVSEQY
v_gene: TRBV10-3; j_gene: TRBJ1-1; CDR3aa: AISGSTGRNTEAF
v_gene: TRBV19; j_gene: TRBJ2-2; CDR3aa: ASSIGTFANTGELF
v_gene: TRBV9; j_gene: TRBJ2-7; CDR3aa: ASSVGQDSSYEQY
v_gene: TRBV6-5; j_gene: -; CDR3aa: ASSSRLAGAYEQY
v_gene: TRBV7-2; j_gene: TRBJ2-7; CDR3aa: ASSPGTSGGFPPHEQY
v_gene: TRBV14; j_gene: TRBJ2-5; CDR3aa: ASSQVRQAYQY
v_gene: TRBV4-3; j_gene: TRBJ2-2; CDR3aa: ASSQGVAWELF
v_gene: TRBV30; j_gene: TRBJ1-4; CDR3aa: AWSVTGEKLF
v_gene: TRBV21-1; j_gene: TRBJ1-5; CDR3aa: ASSWGQYSNQPQH
v_gene: TRBV5-1; j_gene: TRBJ2-2; CDR3aa: ASRTSGANTGELF
v_gene: TRBV30; j_gene: TRBJ1-6; CDR3aa: AWSKNGNSPLH
v_gene: TRBV5-1; j_gene: TRBJ2-1; CDR3aa: ASSAAGLGSLNEQF
v_gene: TRBV6-1; j_gene: TRBJ2-3; CDR3aa: ASSEQGTSTDTQY
v_gene: TRBV19; j_gene: TRBJ2-7; CDR3aa: ASSIPGDRGSYEQY
v_gene: TRBV5-1; j_gene: TRBJ1-1; CDR3aa: ASSLGATGRTSEAF